This T cell receptor (beta chain) was captured in a study of T cells in Graves' hyperthyroidism and ophthalmopathy. The CDR3 sequence is 14 residues long. Per germline, CDR1 KGHDR and CDR2 SFDVKD. V dropped 5 bases and J dropped 5 bases, with 11 bases sitting between them. This clonotype came up a few times. Its antigen is currently unknown. Regions amplified from RNA transcripts were the TCR beta CDR3 regions. The TCR CDR3 was amplified in a first-round RT-PCR using the HTBI primer set. Using its own MiXCR run on the multiplex PCR reads, TCRdb lists one record per CDR3 protein. This sample yields around 600,000 distinct CDR3 sequences, of which roughly 14% are seen a single time; roughly an eighth belongs to the top ten. Broader study findings: The model made its ophthalmopathy prediction, and onset followed a median approximately six months later.

The material sequenced was blood. The origin of this receptor is a woman aged 50 to 65 with Graves' ophthalmopathy. This chain links TRBV24-1 with TRBJ2-2; tentatively, D is TRBD2 (7 bases). For the CDR3, the DNA is TGTGCCACCAGTGTTGGGGGGGCGACCGGGGAGCTGTTTTTT. Protein: CATSVGGATGELFF.